Shown below are 16 T cell receptor beta chains from a single sample sequenced in a study of blood T cell repertoires in COVID-19. Data came from immunoSEQ multiplex PCR; TCRdb stores just in-frame clones and leaves some out. The sample consists of about 140,000 clones, more than 75% of them appearing once. Sequenced sample: peripheral blood. The receptors stem from a human donor in a cohort sampled during active COVID-19.

This chain joins TRBV3-1 (or the pseudogene TRBV3-2) and TRBJ1-2; D is unresolved. Germline CDR1 LGHDT, CDR2 YNNKEL (reference sequence). V lost 1 base and J lost 7, with 16 bases in between. The CDR3 has 15 amino acids. CDR3 sequence reads: CASSQGHEGQRGYTF. The CDR3 nucleotides read TGTGCCAGCAGCCAAGGGCATGAGGGTCAACGTGGCTACACCTTC.

V and J are TRBV28 and TRBJ1-3; perhaps TRBD1 as D (6 bases). Trimming removed 5 bases at V and 4 bases at J, with 18 bases between. The germline V gene encodes CDR1 MDHEN and CDR2 SYDVKM. The CDR3 has 16 residues. The CDR3 reads CASSTNPGAVGNTIYF. CDR3 DNA sequence: TGTGCCAGCAGTACCAATCCAGGGGCCGTGGGAAACACCATATATTTT.

The chain uses TRBV2 and TRBJ2-5; TRBD2 agrees at 8 bases. In germline, CDR1 is SNHLY, CDR2 FYNNEI. V dropped 2 bases and J dropped 4; count of bases not matched to a gene: 3. This CDR3 region has 14 residues. The CDR3 nucleotides are TGTGCCAGCAGTGAATACCTAGCGGGAGAGACCCAGTACTTC. It yields the protein CASSEYLAGETQYF.

The chain combines TRBV30 with TRBJ1-3; 7 nucleotides line up with TRBD1. J gave up 1 base and V 2 bases, and 5 bases lay outside the gene matches. The CDR3 sequence is 15 residues long. The V gene's germline CDR1 is GTSNPN and CDR2 SVGIG (reference sequence). CDR3 DNA sequence: TGTGCCTGGAGTAGGGGACAGCTATCTGGAAACACCATATATTTT. Its protein product is CAWSRGQLSGNTIYF.

The CDR3 region has the DNA TGTGCCAGCAGCTTAGAAGCAGGGTGGGAGCAGTACTTC. It encodes CASSLEAGWEQYF. The chain has TRBV7-2 and TRBJ2-7; TRBD1 might be the D (5 bases). Between the trimmed V and J ends, which lost 1 base and 7 bases, there was a span of 11 bases. The CDR3 has 13 amino acids. Germline V gene data show CDR1 as SGHTA and CDR2 as FQGNSA.

CDR3 DNA: TGTGCCAGCAAGGGGACCGGGGGGGCCGGGCATGAGCAGTTCTTC. It yields the protein CASKGTGGAGHEQFF. This chain links TRBV25-1 with TRBJ2-1; 8 positions match TRBD2. CDR1 and CDR2 from the germline V gene are MGHDK and SYGVNS. With V trimmed by 7 bases and J by 8 bases, 13 bases remained unmatched. This CDR3 is 15 amino acids long.

The chain links TRBV6-1 to TRBJ2-1; the match to TRBD2 covers 8 bases. With 4 bases clipped from V and 5 bases from J, the junction kept 10 bases outside the gene matches. Looked up from germline, CDR1 is MNHNS and CDR2 is SASEGT. There are 16 residues in the CDR3. The CDR3 loop is CASSARGGSGNNEQFF. CDR3 DNA sequence: TGTGCCAGCAGTGCCCGGGGGGGGTCGGGGAACAATGAGCAGTTCTTC.

The rearrangement uses TRBV3-1 (or the pseudogene TRBV3-2) and TRBJ1-2; 7 positions agree with TRBD1. Germline trimming cut 4 bases from V and 0 bases from J; bases unmatched to any gene: 5. The CDR3 consists of 15 residues. Germline V gives CDR1 LGHDT, CDR2 YNNKEL (reference sequence). This CDR3 is CASSPQGGANYGYTF. The CDR3 DNA reads as TGTGCCAGCAGCCCCCAAGGGGGCGCTAACTATGGCTACACCTTC.

This rearrangement joins TRBV29-1 to TRBJ1-1, with D hard to call. Germline CDR1 is SQVTM and CDR2 is ANQGSEA. Trimming took 6 bases from V and 3 from J, leaving 14 bases between them. The length of the CDR3 is 13 residues. The CDR3: CSVLTGVDTEAFF. CDR3 nucleotides: TGCAGCGTCCTAACCGGGGTGGACACTGAAGCTTTCTTT.

V usage is TRBV6-5 and J usage is TRBJ1-2; the D is unclear. The CDR3 loop spans 15 amino acids. CDR1 MNHEY and CDR2 SVGAGI come from the germline V gene. The V gene lost 6 bases and the J gene lost 2 bases, with 16 bases spanning the gap. The CDR3 region has the DNA TGTGCCAGCAGCCGACAAAGCCAGCTAAACTATGGCTACACCTTC. Its translation is CASSRQSQLNYGYTF.

The V and J genes are TRBV6-1 and TRBJ2-3; TRBD2 agrees at 9 bases. V trimming: 1 base; J trimming: 6 bases; junction bases outside the gene matches: 8. The CDR3 is made up of 16 amino acids. The germline CDR1 and CDR2 sequences are MNHNS and SASEGT. In nucleotides, the CDR3 is TGTGCCAGCAGTGAAGGTATAGCGGGGGCCTATGATACGCAGTATTTT. It specifies CASSEGIAGAYDTQYF.

This clone showed up just once. This chain connects TRBV6-5 to TRBJ2-7, with 8 positions matching TRBD2. Germline V gives CDR1 MNHEY, CDR2 SVGAGI. The CDR3 totals 15 residues. The trim removed 7 bases at V and 3 bases at J, leaving 11 bases unmatched. CDR3 protein: CASTPGLAGFYEQYF. Here the CDR3 DNA reads TGTGCCAGCACCCCAGGGCTAGCGGGTTTCTACGAGCAGTACTTC.

This chain uses TRBV11-2 with TRBJ1-2, with TRBD1 matching over 10 bases. The V gene end was trimmed by 5 bases and the J gene end by 8 bases; junction bases not matched to a gene: 11. The germline CDR1 and CDR2 sequences are SGHAT and FQNNGV. This CDR3 contains 15 residues. CDR3 DNA: TGTGCCAGCAGCCCCTCGACAGGGGGCCGAGGGGGCTACACCTTC. It translates to CASSPSTGGRGGYTF. Together with reference TRBV11-2 and TRBJ1-2, the CDR3 gives the full variable domain: EAGVAQSPRYKIIEKRQSVAFWCNPISGHATLYWYQQILGQGPKLLIQFQNNGVVDDSQLPKDRFSAERLKGVDSTLKIQPAKLEDSAVYLCASSPSTGGRGGYTFGSGTRLTVV.

The chain has TRBV2 and TRBJ2-6, with a tentative D call TRBD2 (5 bases). Germline assignment: CDR1 SNHLY and CDR2 FYNNEI. This CDR3 has 17 amino acids. Trimming stripped 7 bases from V and 0 bases from J, with 16 bases between. CDR3 residues: CASKREQSSSGANVLTF. The CDR3 nucleotides read TGTGCCAGCAAACGGGAACAGTCCTCCTCTGGGGCCAACGTCCTGACTTTC.

The chain joins TRBV21-1 to TRBJ2-3; the listed D gene, TRBD2, was not tested against the DNA. TRBV21-1 is noted as a pseudogene. The CDR3 extends over 17 amino acids. CDR3 residues: CASSKVGTSGIWDTQYF. In DNA, the CDR3 is TGTGCCAGCAGCAAAGTGGGGACTAGCGGGATCTGGGATACGCAGTATTTT.

Comment on this clone: One end of the junction does not line up with germline, which may come from a read error. This chain connects TRBV5-1 to TRBJ2-3; 7 bases are shared with TRBD2. The CDR3 totals 15 residues. CDR1 is SGHRS and CDR2 is YFSETQ in the germline V gene. The CDR3 loop reads CASLKLGGSKDTQYF. The CDR3 DNA sequence: TGCGCCAGCTTAAAACTGGGCGGGAGCAAAGATACGCAGTATTTT.